This TCR beta chain was captured by sequencing in a study of blood T cell repertoires in COVID-19. Germline CDR1 is SGHNT and CDR2 is YYREEE (reference sequence). The V end was cut by 2 bases, the J end by 0 bases, with 11 bases between. The CDR3 is 15 residues long. Across about two dozen US areas, participants ranged in age from 18 to 89 years. Within 2 weeks before study entry, exposed participants met a COVID-19 case. Sequencing was performed with immunoSEQ multiplex PCR; in TCRdb, only in-frame clones are kept and a portion is missing. The data show 250,000 or so clones, more than 80% seen once. V is TRBV5-4 and J is TRBJ1-1; no definite D call. The TCR comes from a man aged 50 to 59 who had been exposed to COVID-19. The material sequenced was PBMCs or T cells enriched from blood (not recorded which). The CDR3: CASSFSVTMNTEAFF. The CDR3 DNA reads TGTGCCAGCAGCTTCTCAGTTACTATGAACACTGAAGCTTTCTTT.